The present TCR beta chain was sequenced within a study of blood T cell repertoires in COVID-19 (dated by TCRdb to between 2020 and 2021). Regarding the complete study: Collaborator samples came from the United States, Italy and Spain and covered acute and convalescent phases of COVID-19. The samples were drawn from two sources: the first 160 participants of the ongoing ImmuneRACE study, and 1,000 to 1,500 subjects contributed by 6 global collaborators. Subjects who had been exposed to COVID-19, were actively infected with it, or had recovered from it provided the deeply sampled blood TCRbeta repertoires that made up the dataset. The prospective study material was composed of cDNA or gDNA derived from T cells, B-cell-depleted T cells, or PBMCs. The repertoires were made available in a free public database intended to serve as a resource for research on the immune response to SARS-CoV-2. A de-identified subject ID, COVID-19 status, age in years and sex were almost always included in the sample metadata. Where HLA class I and class II types were available, the types were taken from metadata supplied by the sample provider, not from assay-based typing. Study-wide findings and limitations: Clinical and demographic metadata were provided uncurated, with the amount varying by source and participant.

This clone was observed a handful of times. Its target antigen remains unknown. Per-base quality was not reported, and no clone a single base away is much larger than it. TCRbeta CDR3 regions were amplified from genomic DNA by means of the immunoSEQ Assay, a bias-controlled multiplex PCR. The study's processing was this. Within the assay, amplification of reference gene primers was used to estimate how many nucleated cells each sample contained. To quantify the absolute abundance of each unique TCRbeta CDR3 rearrangement, sequence reads were collapsed and filtered. For each sample, productive Simpson clonality was calculated as the square root of Simpson's diversity index over productive rearrangements. Here the immuneACCESS table is served through TCRdb, limited to in-frame sequences with V and J called. Missing clones are a known gap in these copies; in checked studies unresolved V genes cover under half, and the rest lacks a known reason. D and trimming were read from the DNA, whereas the V and J calls and clone size are those reported in that table. The sample profile shows 200,000 to 250,000 clones; roughly 84% of them were found once. The ten largest clones take up 5.5% to 7.5% of the sample.

The germline V gene encodes CDR1 GTSNPN and CDR2 SVGIG (reference sequence). V loses 4 bases at its end and J loses 5 bases; junction bases beyond the gene matches: 13. The CDR3 holds 16 amino acids from the cysteine to the phenylalanine. Just the 48-base CDR3 DNA is kept, in frame starting at base 1. Participants in the prospective study were aged roughly 18 to 90 years, lived in over 20 United States geographic areas, and enrolled through a virtual design. To assign participants to cohorts, the prospective study relied on clinical history that participants themselves reported in a screening survey and a study questionnaire. For ImmuneRACE Cohort 3, a participant was defined as recovered based on two consecutive negative NP/OP PCR tests, clearance by a healthcare professional, or resolution of symptoms. Each participant in the prospective study had whole blood, serum and a nasopharyngeal or oropharyngeal swab collected by mobile phlebotomists. Additional blood draws and questionnaires over an approximately 2-month period could optionally be provided by prospective study participants. Before DNA extraction, prospective study blood samples were shipped either frozen or at room temperature.

The receptor's source is a woman between 40 and 50 years old who had recovered from COVID-19. Here the chain combines TRBV30 and TRBJ2-2; 7 middle bases align to TRBD2. The sequenced sample consisted of PBMCs or T cells enriched from blood (not recorded which). The CDR3 in this case is CAWKREATRITGELFF. The sequenced DNA: TGTGCCTGGAAACGGGAGGCCACCCGAATTACCGGGGAGCTGTTTTTT.